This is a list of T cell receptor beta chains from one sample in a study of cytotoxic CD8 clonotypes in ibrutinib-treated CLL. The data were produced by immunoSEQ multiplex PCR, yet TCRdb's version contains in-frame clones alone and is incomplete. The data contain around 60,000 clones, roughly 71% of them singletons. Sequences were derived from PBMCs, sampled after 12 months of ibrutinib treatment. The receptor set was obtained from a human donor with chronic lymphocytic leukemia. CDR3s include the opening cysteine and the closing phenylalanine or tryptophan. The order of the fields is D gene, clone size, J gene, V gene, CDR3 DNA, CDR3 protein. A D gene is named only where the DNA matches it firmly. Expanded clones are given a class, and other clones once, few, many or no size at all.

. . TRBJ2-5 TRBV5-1 TGCGCCAGCAGCTTGGAGTCTGAGACCCAGTACTTC CASSLESETQYF
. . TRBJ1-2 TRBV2 TGTGCCAGCAGTGATCGGGTGGCGAACTATGGCTACACCTTC CASSDRVANYGYTF
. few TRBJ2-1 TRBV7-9 TGTGCCAGCAGCGAGTGGATGAGTAACGATGAGCAGTTCTTC CASSEWMSNDEQFF
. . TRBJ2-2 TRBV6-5 TGTGCCAGCAGTTACTCGGTTCTAAGGGGCACCGGGGAGCTGTTTTTT CASSYSVLRGTGELFF
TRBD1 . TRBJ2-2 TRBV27 TGTGCCAGCAAGAGACAGGGTGGCACCGGGGAGCTGTTTTTT CASKRQGGTGELFF
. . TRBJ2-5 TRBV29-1 TGCAGCGTTGATATCATCGGGGAGACCCAGTACTTC CSVDIIGETQYF
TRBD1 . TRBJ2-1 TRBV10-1 TGCGCCAGCAGTCGGGACAGGCATGAGCAGTTCTTC CASSRDRHEQFF
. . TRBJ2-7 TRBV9 TGTGCCAGCAGCGTAGCAACAGGAGACTACGAGCAGTACTTC CASSVATGDYEQYF
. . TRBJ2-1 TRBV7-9 TGTGCCAGCAGCTTACGGGGGAGGCAGAATGAGCAGTTCTTC CASSLRGRQNEQFF
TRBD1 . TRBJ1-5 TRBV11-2 TGTGCCAGCAGCTTTGACAGGGGGCTGATGGGCAATCAGCCCCAGCATTTT CASSFDRGLMGNQPQHF
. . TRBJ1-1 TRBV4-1 TGCGCCAGCAGCCTATCTCCGGGGACAATGAACACTGAAGCTTTCTTT CASSLSPGTMNTEAFF
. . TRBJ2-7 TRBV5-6 TGTGCCAGCAGCTTGTGGGTTTGGGGCCACGAGCAGTACTTC CASSLWVWGHEQYF
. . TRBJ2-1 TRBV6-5 TGTGCCAGCAGTCCGATTCCGGGGAGTGAGCAGTTCTTC CASSPIPGSEQFF
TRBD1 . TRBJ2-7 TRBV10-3 TGTGCCATCAGCCGGGACAGGTACGAGCAGTACTTC CAISRDRYEQYF
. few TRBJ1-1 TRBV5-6 TGTGCCAGCAGCTTGGTTGGCGGGGCTGGGGGGACTGAAGCTTTCTTT CASSLVGGAGGTEAFF
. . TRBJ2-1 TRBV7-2 TGTGCCAGCAGCCTTGCAGGGAGGGGGGCTGGTGAGCAGTTCTTC CASSLAGRGAGEQFF